The present TCR beta chain was sequenced within a study of OX40 agonist ivuxolimab in advanced cancers. Produced via immunoSEQ multiplex PCR; TCRdb's table is partial and in-frame only. The sample carries about 93,000 clones, roughly nine tenths recorded once. Between the trimmed V and J ends, which lost 5 bases and 1 base, there was a span of 2 bases. The CDR3 runs to 11 residues. Germline CDR1 SNHLY, CDR2 FYNNEI. The clonotype originates from an adult with an advanced solid tumor such as melanoma, head and neck, liver or kidney cancer. The sequences come from CD4+ or CD8+ T cells sorted from blood, collected in a trial of the OX40 agonist ivuxolimab. V and J are TRBV2 and TRBJ2-5, with D hard to call. The CDR3 spells CASSPQETQYF. The DNA for the CDR3 is TGTGCCAGCAGTCCCCAAGAGACCCAGTACTTC.